These 10 T cell receptor beta chains were sequenced from one sample in a study of spatial heterogeneity in lung cancer. Study-level findings and limits: Intratumoral expanded alpha and beta TCR counts were found to track tumor mutation counts.

Described time point: sample taken at primary tumor resection. Their antigens are not known. MiXCR, applied by TCRdb to the 5' RACE reads, yields one record per CDR3 protein. This table holds 9,000 to 13,000 distinct CDR3 sequences, roughly 12% found once. The sequencing here drew on lung tumor tissue, taken at surgery. These receptors were taken from a male donor with early-stage non-small cell lung cancer.

This clonotype was counted ten times or more. The V call is TRBV27, the J call TRBJ2-1; D is perhaps TRBD2 (5 bases). CDR1 is MNHEY and CDR2 is SMNVEV in the germline V gene (reference sequence). The CDR3 extends over 17 amino acids. Trimming took off 6 bases at V and 4 bases at J, with 22 bases between the two ends. As DNA, the CDR3 is TGTGCCAGCAGACTACAGACGGGAATGGTGGGTTACAATGAGCAGTTCTTC. Its translation is CASRLQTGMVGYNEQFF.

This clonotype appeared many times. The rearrangement joins TRBV25-1 to TRBJ2-3; TRBD2 agrees at 10 bases. This CDR3 comprises 16 residues. Germline CDR1 and CDR2: MGHDK and SYGVNS. The V and J ends lost 6 bases and 0 bases, in that order; junction bases with no gene match: 6. CDR3 region: CASSKGLASSTDTQYF. The CDR3 DNA sequence: TGTGCCAGCAGCAAGGGACTAGCGAGTAGCACAGATACGCAGTATTTT.

This clonotype has just a few counts. The V call is TRBV5-6, the J call TRBJ2-3; D call uncertain. Trimming removed 2 bases at V and 1 base at J, with 2 bases between. CDR3 length equals 12 residues. Germline V CDR1 and CDR2: SGHDT, YYEEEE. CDR3 in amino acids: CASSFGTDTQYF. DNA of the CDR3: TGTGCCAGCAGCTTTGGCACAGATACGCAGTATTTT. The full variable domain, completed using reference TRBV5-6 and TRBJ2-3, is DAGVTQSPTHLIKTRGQQVTLRCSPKSGHDTVSWYQQALGQGPQFIFQYYEEEERQRGNFPDRFSGHQFPNYSSELNVNALLLGDSALYLCASSFGTDTQYFGPGTRLTVL.

This clonotype was seen many times. The genes are TRBV3-1 and TRBJ1-1; no clear D. The V gene's germline CDR1 is LGHDT and CDR2 YNNKEL (reference sequence). V was trimmed by 4 bases and J by 0 bases, leaving 9 bases between them. The CDR3 is 14 amino acids. DNA for the CDR3: TGTGCCAGCAGCCCAGCGTGGGTGAACACTGAAGCTTTCTTT. Residues: CASSPAWVNTEAFF.

There are many counts of this clonotype. The chain is built from TRBV7-8 and TRBJ2-3; D not resolved. This CDR3 has 17 amino acids. Germline V gives CDR1 SGHVS, CDR2 FQNEAQ. Trimming cost V 0 bases and J 3 bases, with 16 bases left between them. The CDR3 DNA follows: TGTGCCAGCAGCTTAGCGCACTGGGCCCCCGCGACAGATACGCAGTATTTT. Amino acids: CASSLAHWAPATDTQYF.

The chain has TRBV5-6 and TRBJ1-1; D is undetermined. The V end lost 0 bases, the J end lost 4 bases, and 7 bases lay between the germline ends. The CDR3 length is 13 residues. CDR1 is SGHDT and CDR2 is YYEEEE in the germline V gene. CDR3 DNA sequence: TGTGCCAGCAGCTTGGCGGGATCCACTGAAGCTTTCTTT. Translating gives CASSLAGSTEAFF.

This clonotype was found many times. The chain links TRBV6-2 or TRBV6-3 to TRBJ2-3; 11 bases match TRBD2. In germline, CDR1 is MNHEY, CDR2 SVGEGT. The V and J ends lost 0 bases and 4 bases, in that order; junction bases with no gene match: 0. This CDR3 is 15 amino acids long. The CDR3 protein is CASSYSTSGADTQYF. CDR3 nucleotides: TGTGCCAGCAGTTACTCGACTAGCGGGGCAGATACGCAGTATTTT.

This clonotype was seen repeatedly, ten times or more. V gene TRBV27 combines with J gene TRBJ2-2, with 9 bases matching TRBD1. Trimming cost V 3 bases and J 2 bases; bases outside gene matches: 4. This CDR3 contains 16 residues. CDR1 is MNHEY, CDR2 SMNVEV, per germline (reference sequence). The CDR3 loop is CASSFYRGLNTGELFF. The CDR3 nucleotides read TGTGCCAGCAGTTTTTACAGGGGGCTCAACACCGGGGAGCTGTTTTTT.

This clonotype was seen many times. V gene TRBV9 combines with J gene TRBJ1-4; D is unclear. V gave up 5 bases and J gave up 0 bases, with 5 bases separating them. Germline values: CDR1 SGDLS, CDR2 YYNGEE. This CDR3 has 13 amino acids. CDR3 in DNA: TGTGCCAGCAGTGGGGCAACTAATGAAAAACTGTTTTTT. This codes for CASSGATNEKLFF.

This clonotype was found many times. The V and J genes are TRBV18 and TRBJ2-7; 12 nucleotides align to TRBD2. Germline V gene lookup returns CDR1 KGHSH and CDR2 LQKENI. J lost 4 bases, V lost 2 bases, and 12 bases had no gene match. This CDR3 is 18 amino acids long. CDR3: CASSPILSLAGGSYEQYF. The CDR3 DNA reads as TGTGCCAGCTCACCAATTTTAAGTCTAGCGGGAGGGTCGTACGAGCAGTACTTC.